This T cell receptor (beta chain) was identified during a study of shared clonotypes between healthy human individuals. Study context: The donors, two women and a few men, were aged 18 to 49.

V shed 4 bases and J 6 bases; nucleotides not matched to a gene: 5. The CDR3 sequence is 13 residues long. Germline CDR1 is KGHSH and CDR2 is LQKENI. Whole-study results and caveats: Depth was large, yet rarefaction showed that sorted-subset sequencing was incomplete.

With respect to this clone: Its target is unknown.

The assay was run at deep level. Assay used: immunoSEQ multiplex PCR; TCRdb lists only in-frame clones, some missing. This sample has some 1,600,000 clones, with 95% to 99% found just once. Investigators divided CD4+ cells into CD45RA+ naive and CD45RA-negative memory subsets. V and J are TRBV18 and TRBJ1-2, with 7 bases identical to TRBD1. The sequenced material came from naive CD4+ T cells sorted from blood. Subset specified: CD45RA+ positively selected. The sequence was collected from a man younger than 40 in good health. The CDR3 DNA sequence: TGTGCCAGCTCACTTAAACAGGGGAATGGCTACACCTTC. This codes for CASSLKQGNGYTF.